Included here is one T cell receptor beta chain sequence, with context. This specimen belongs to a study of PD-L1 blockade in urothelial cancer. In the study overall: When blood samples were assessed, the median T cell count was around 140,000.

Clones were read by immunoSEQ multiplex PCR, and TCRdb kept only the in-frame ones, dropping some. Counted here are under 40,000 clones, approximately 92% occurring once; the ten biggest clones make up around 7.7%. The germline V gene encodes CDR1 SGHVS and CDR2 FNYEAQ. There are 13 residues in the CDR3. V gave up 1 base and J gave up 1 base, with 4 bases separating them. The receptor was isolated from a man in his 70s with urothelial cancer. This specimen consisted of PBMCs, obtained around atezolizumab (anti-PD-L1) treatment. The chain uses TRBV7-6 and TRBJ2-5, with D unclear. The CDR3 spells CASSLGAQETQYF. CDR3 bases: TGTGCCAGCAGCTTAGGAGCCCAAGAGACCCAGTACTTC.